These 31 T cell receptor beta chains were all obtained from the same sample, sequenced in a study of OX40 agonist ivuxolimab in advanced cancers. Sequencing used immunoSEQ multiplex PCR; TCRdb keeps in-frame clones, though not all of them. The sample has 57,000 or so clones, 75% to 90% seen once. The sequences come from CD4+ or CD8+ T cells sorted from blood, collected in a trial of the OX40 agonist ivuxolimab. The receptors shown here come from an adult with an advanced solid tumor such as melanoma, head and neck, liver or kidney cancer.

This clone was counted once. This rearrangement joins TRBV4-3 to TRBJ2-1; D remains unclear. Germline V CDR1 and CDR2: LGHNA, YSLEER. The CDR3 runs to 16 residues. Trimming stripped 2 bases from V and 0 bases from J, with 11 bases between. CDR3 sequence reads: CASSQMRGSSYNEQFF. CDR3 nucleotide sequence: TGCGCCAGCAGCCAAATGAGAGGTAGCTCCTACAATGAGCAGTTCTTC.

This clone showed up just once. The rearrangement uses TRBV5-1 and TRBJ2-1, with 9 positions matching TRBD2. The CDR3 has 14 amino acids. Germline-derived CDR1 and CDR2 are SGHRS and YFSETQ. V lost 0 bases, J lost 9 bases, and 4 bases stayed unmatched. The CDR3 spells CASSLVAGGLEQFF. The CDR3 nucleotides are TGCGCCAGCAGCTTGGTGGCGGGAGGGCTTGAGCAGTTCTTC.

The chain employs TRBV4-3 and TRBJ2-3; 10 nucleotides align to TRBD2. V lost 6 bases and J lost 0; bases outside the gene matches: 12. Germline V gene sequence: CDR1 LGHNA, CDR2 YSLEER. CDR3 length: 18 amino acids. The CDR3 DNA is TGCGCCAGCAGTCATTCAGCGGGAGGGCCCCCGAGCACAGATACGCAGTATTTT. It codes for CASSHSAGGPPSTDTQYF.

V usage is TRBV5-1 and J usage is TRBJ2-2; D perhaps matches TRBD2 (7 bases). Trimming stripped 4 bases from V and 3 bases from J, with 19 bases between. CDR3 length: 17 amino acids. CDR1 SGHRS and CDR2 YFSETQ come from the germline V gene. CDR3 nucleotide sequence: TGCGCCAGCAGCACCCCCCGGAGCGGGACATACACCGGGGAGCTGTTTTTT. It yields the protein CASSTPRSGTYTGELFF.

This sequence joins TRBV10-3 and TRBJ2-3, with 10 positions matching TRBD1. Germline CDR1 is ENHRY and CDR2 is SYGVKD. The V segment lost 0 bases and the J segment 2 bases; nucleotides outside the gene matches: 5. This CDR3 contains 17 residues. The CDR3 sequence is CAISESAGTGVTDTQYF. The CDR3 coding sequence is TGTGCCATCAGTGAGTCGGCAGGGACAGGGGTCACAGATACGCAGTATTTT.

The gene calls are TRBV4-3 and TRBJ1-2, with TRBD1 matching 9 bases. The CDR3 is made up of 16 amino acids. Germline V gene data show CDR1 as LGHNA and CDR2 as YSLEER. Germline trimming cut 0 bases from V and 8 bases from J; bases unmatched to any gene: 10. The CDR3 sequence: CASSQDRDRDIGGYTF. CDR3 nucleotide sequence: TGCGCCAGCAGCCAAGACCGGGACAGGGACATCGGGGGCTACACCTTC.

This clone appeared once. The chain combines TRBV28 with TRBJ2-3; 7 nucleotides line up with TRBD2. The germline gives CDR1 MDHEN, CDR2 SYDVKM. There are 14 residues in the CDR3. Trimming at V came to 6 bases and at J to 2 bases, leaving 5 bases not matched to a gene. The CDR3: CASSQGLLTDTQYF. The CDR3 nucleotides are TGTGCCAGCAGCCAGGGACTACTCACAGATACGCAGTATTTT.

The chain has TRBV5-6 and TRBJ2-7, with D perhaps given as TRBD1 or TRBD2 (5 bases each). This CDR3 comprises 18 residues. Germline V gene lookup returns CDR1 SGHDT and CDR2 YYEEEE. Between the trimmed V and J ends, which lost 2 bases and 5 bases, there was a span of 26 bases. The CDR3 sequence is CASSLAQGVDNGLNEQYF. CDR3 coding DNA: TGTGCCAGCAGCTTAGCTCAGGGCGTAGATAATGGACTTAACGAGCAGTACTTC. The variable domain in full, with the rest retrieved from reference TRBV5-6 and TRBJ2-7, is DAGVTQSPTHLIKTRGQQVTLRCSPKSGHDTVSWYQQALGQGPQFIFQYYEEEERQRGNFPDRFSGHQFPNYSSELNVNALLLGDSALYLCASSLAQGVDNGLNEQYFGPGTRLTVT.

The chain links TRBV5-6 to TRBJ2-1; perhaps TRBD2 as D (6 bases). V was clipped by 4 bases and J by 8 bases, with 10 bases between them. CDR3 length: 12 residues. In germline, CDR1 is SGHDT, CDR2 YYEEEE. The CDR3 reads CASSGTRYEQFF. In DNA, the CDR3 is TGTGCCAGCAGCGGGACTCGGTATGAGCAGTTCTTC.

This clone was recorded only once. This chain connects TRBV5-6 to TRBJ2-2; tentative D call: TRBD1 (6 bases). The CDR3 has 15 residues. Germline V CDR1 and CDR2: SGHDT, YYEEEE. The V end was cut by 0 bases, the J end by 5 bases, with 11 bases between. This chain's CDR3 is CASSLAGQGTGELFF. The CDR3 DNA reads TGTGCCAGCAGCTTGGCGGGCCAGGGGACCGGGGAGCTGTTTTTT.

The V and J genes are TRBV4-3 and TRBJ2-7; 7 bases match TRBD2. Unmatched junction bases numbered 8, after V lost 0 bases and J lost 9 bases. Germline CDR1 LGHNA, CDR2 YSLEER. The CDR3 extends over 14 amino acids. The CDR3 DNA follows: TGCGCCAGCAGCCAAGATAGGGGCGGGAGAATGCAGTACTTC. Encoded protein: CASSQDRGGRMQYF.

The J gene is TRBJ1-1, the V gene TRBV27, with a weak D call TRBD1 (6 bases). This CDR3 is built from 14 residues. Trimming took 7 bases from V and 10 from J, leaving 22 bases between them. Germline CDR1 is MNHEY and CDR2 is SMNVEV (reference sequence). Here the CDR3 DNA reads TGTGCCAGCATCCAAAGGGGGGTTCGGGAGCGAGCTTTCTTT. It translates to CASIQRGVRERAFF.

This rearrangement joins TRBV28 to TRBJ2-7, with D uncertain. The CDR3 is 11 amino acids. V lost 3 bases and J lost 3, with 3 bases in between. Germline lookup yields CDR1 MDHEN and CDR2 SYDVKM. CDR3 sequence reads: CASSFSYEQYF. Written as DNA, the CDR3 is TGTGCCAGCAGTTTCAGCTACGAGCAGTACTTC.

CDR3 region: CASSRTYGDSYNEQFF. The CDR3 DNA follows: TGCGCCAGCAGCCGTACCTACGGGGATTCTTACAATGAGCAGTTCTTC. This rearrangement joins TRBV4-3 to TRBJ2-1, with D perhaps matching TRBD2 (5 bases). Germline V lookup: CDR1 LGHNA, CDR2 YSLEER. The CDR3 spans 16 residues. Trimming stripped 4 bases from V and 4 bases from J, with 17 bases between.

J is TRBJ2-5 and V is TRBV7-9; 7 bases agree with TRBD1. Germline values: CDR1 SEHNR, CDR2 FQNEAQ (reference sequence). J lost 2 bases, V lost 4 bases, and 13 bases had no gene match. CDR3 size: 17 residues. Written as DNA, the CDR3 is TGTGCCAGCAGCTCCCCGAATCAGGACAGGATTCAAGAGACCCAGTACTTC. Protein product: CASSSPNQDRIQETQYF. The whole variable domain, remainder taken from reference TRBV7-9 and TRBJ2-5, is DTGVSQNPRHKITKRGQNVTFRCDPISEHNRLYWYRQTLGQGPEFLTYFQNEAQLEKSRLLSDRFSAERPKGSFSTLEIQRTEQGDSAMYLCASSSPNQDRIQETQYFGPGTRLLVL.

The chain employs TRBV27 and TRBJ2-2, with 10 nucleotides matching TRBD2. The trim removed 7 bases at V and 8 bases at J, leaving 13 bases unmatched. The CDR3 is 16 amino acids. Germline assignment: CDR1 MNHEY and CDR2 SMNVEV (reference sequence). This CDR3 is CASTSQLAGVSGELFF. The CDR3 nucleotides are TGTGCCAGCACCTCTCAGCTAGCGGGAGTTTCTGGGGAGCTGTTTTTT.

The V call is TRBV5-8, the J call TRBJ2-7; a possible D gene is TRBD2 (6 bases). The CDR3 is 16 residues long. Germline V gives CDR1 SGHTS, CDR2 YDEGEE. V lost 0 bases to trimming and J lost 4 bases, with 17 bases between them. The CDR3 reads CASSLEGRAGWYEQYF. CDR3 nucleotide sequence: TGTGCCAGCAGCTTGGAAGGCAGGGCGGGATGGTACGAGCAGTACTTC.

This chain connects TRBV27 to TRBJ2-1, with 7 bases aligning to TRBD2. CDR3 length: 13 residues. Germline V gene lookup returns CDR1 MNHEY and CDR2 SMNVEV (reference sequence). Trimming removed 5 bases from V and 7 bases from J; junction bases left unmatched: 5. CDR3 in amino acids: CASSAGTKNEQFF. CDR3 in DNA: TGTGCCAGCAGTGCCGGGACTAAGAATGAGCAGTTCTTC.

The J gene is TRBJ2-5, the V gene TRBV30, with D possibly being TRBD1 (5 bases). With 4 bases removed from V and 5 bases from J, the gap between germline ends came to 14 bases. CDR3 size: 13 residues. Germline-derived CDR1 and CDR2 are GTSNPN and SVGIG (reference sequence). CDR3 nucleotide sequence: TGTGCCTGGAATGATGGGTCAGGGGAGACCCAGTACTTC. It encodes CAWNDGSGETQYF. Combining the CDR3 with reference TRBV30 and TRBJ2-5 gives the whole variable domain SQTIHQWPATLVQPVGSPLSLECTVEGTSNPNLYWYRQAAGRGLQLLFYSVGIGQISSEVPQNLSASRPQDRQFILSSKKLLLSDSGFYLCAWNDGSGETQYFGPGTRLLVL.

The chain couples TRBV13 to TRBJ2-2; 7 bases map to TRBD2. V trimming: 8 bases; J trimming: 0 bases; junction bases outside the gene matches: 6. Germline assignment: CDR1 PRHDT and CDR2 FYEKMQ (reference sequence). The CDR3 contains 15 residues. The CDR3 loop is CASRIAGANTGELFF. CDR3 in DNA: TGTGCCAGCCGAATAGCGGGCGCGAACACCGGGGAGCTGTTTTTT.

Comment on this clone: A junction boundary mismatches the germline segment, possibly from a read error. The chain is built from TRBV5-3 and TRBJ1-2; D call uncertain. TRBV5-3 is flagged as an ORF with uncertain function. This CDR3 has 13 amino acids. The CDR3 protein is CASSLPTAVSYTF. CDR3 nucleotides: TGTGCCAGCAGCTTACCCACAGCTGTGAGCTACACCTTC.

The rearrangement joins TRBV11-2 to TRBJ2-3, with D unresolved. Per the germline V gene, CDR1 is SGHAT and CDR2 is FQNNGV. The CDR3 covers 13 residues. V lost 5 bases and J 2 bases, leaving 8 bases between the germline ends. Here the CDR3 DNA reads TGTGCCAGCAGCCCCTGGGCCACAGATACGCAGTATTTT. Its translation is CASSPWATDTQYF.

The chain joins TRBV6-5 to TRBJ1-6; TRBD1 aligns across 8 bases. Looked up from germline, CDR1 is MNHEY and CDR2 is SVGAGI. CDR3 length: 14 residues. Losses at the gene ends were 2 bases for V and 10 bases for J; bases not matched to a gene: 4. CDR3 in amino acids: CASSYDRGGSPLHF. CDR3 nucleotide sequence: TGTGCCAGCAGTTACGACAGGGGAGGCTCACCCCTCCACTTT.

This rearrangement joins TRBV27 to TRBJ2-7, with D perhaps assigned TRBD1 or TRBD2 (6 bases each). Between the trimmed V and J ends, which lost 0 bases and 5 bases, there was a span of 17 bases. This CDR3 contains 16 residues. From germline, CDR1 is MNHEY and CDR2 SMNVEV (reference sequence). The CDR3 spells CASSLSPLGGGNEQYF. DNA for the CDR3: TGTGCCAGCAGTTTATCGCCGTTGGGGGGCGGGAACGAGCAGTACTTC.

The V gene is TRBV11-2, the J gene TRBJ1-2; perhaps TRBD1 as D (5 bases). V shed 5 bases and J shed 4 bases, with 23 bases lying between them. This CDR3 is 17 amino acids long. Looked up from germline, CDR1 is SGHAT and CDR2 is FQNNGV. DNA for the CDR3: TGTGCCAGCAGCACCCTAGGGGAGGGAAAGGGAGGCTATGGCTACACCTTC. Its translation: CASSTLGEGKGGYGYTF.

J is TRBJ2-1 and V is TRBV7-9; 7 bases are a match to TRBD1. This CDR3 is 16 amino acids long. The junction had 3 bases not matched to a gene; V was cut back by 1 base and J by 0 bases. The V gene's germline CDR1 is SEHNR and CDR2 FQNEAQ (reference sequence). The DNA for the CDR3 is TGTGCCAGCAGCTTAGAGGGGGCCAGCTCCTACAATGAGCAGTTCTTC. Residues: CASSLEGASSYNEQFF.

The CDR3 region is CASSLEGTGDSEQFF. The CDR3 DNA reads TGTGCCAGCAGCTTAGAGGGAACAGGGGACAGTGAGCAGTTCTTC. The chain recombines TRBV11-2 with TRBJ2-1; 7 bases map to TRBD1. J gave up 9 bases and V 0 bases, and 8 bases lay outside the gene matches. There are 15 residues in the CDR3. CDR1 and CDR2 from the germline V gene are SGHAT and FQNNGV.

The chain uses TRBV19 and TRBJ2-1; 12 bases are shared with TRBD2. The CDR3 is 15 residues long. Germline loops: CDR1 LNHDA, CDR2 SQIVND (reference sequence). V was clipped by 5 bases and J by 3 bases; unmatched bases: 2. The CDR3 loop reads CASSPTSGGYNEQFF. The CDR3 DNA reads as TGTGCCAGTAGTCCGACTAGCGGGGGCTACAATGAGCAGTTCTTC.

The J gene is TRBJ2-5, the V gene TRBV28; no definite D call. The CDR3 extends over 16 amino acids. Trimming removed 5 bases at V and 1 base at J, with 17 bases between. Germline V gene data show CDR1 as MDHEN and CDR2 as SYDVKM. The CDR3 region is CASSPLLNRIQETQYF. In DNA, the CDR3 is TGTGCCAGCAGTCCCCTCTTGAACCGGATCCAAGAGACCCAGTACTTC.

This chain connects TRBV9 to TRBJ2-1; possibly TRBD1 or TRBD2 for D (7 bases each). The V gene's germline CDR1 is SGDLS and CDR2 YYNGEE. Between the trimmed V and J ends, which lost 0 bases and 6 bases, there was a span of 13 bases. The CDR3 consists of 15 residues. The CDR3: CASSVETGEGNEQFF. In DNA form, the CDR3 reads TGTGCCAGCAGCGTAGAAACAGGGGAGGGCAATGAGCAGTTCTTC.

V is TRBV11-2 and J is TRBJ2-7, with 11 bases aligning to TRBD2. CDR3 size: 14 residues. V lost 5 bases to trimming and J lost 7 bases; unmatched junction nucleotides: 7. Germline CDR1 reads SGHAT; CDR2 reads FQNNGV. The CDR3 spells CASSPSGRIGEQYF. The CDR3, as DNA: TGTGCCAGCAGCCCTAGCGGGAGGATAGGGGAGCAGTACTTC.